This T cell receptor beta chain derives from a study of T-cell reconstitution after alpha-beta-depleted transplantation in children. CDR3 length equals 15 residues. In germline, CDR1 is SGHRS, CDR2 YFSETQ. V was cut by 0 bases and J by 1 base, with 10 bases left in between. Unique molecular identifiers were used in preparing the TCRbeta library. TCRdb analysed the PCR reads with MiXCR anew, one entry per CDR3 protein. The repertoire includes a few hundred thousand distinct CDR3 sequences, approximately 24% of them detected once, and about 4.8% sits in the top ten. A word on this clonotype: What it binds is unknown.

Broader study findings: Expanded graft clones, several hundred of them, were reportedly the source of alpha-beta T cells about two months after transplant.

The clonotype originates from a female patient between 2 and 10 years old who had a stem cell transplant for congenital amegakaryocytic thrombocytopenia, so the T cells may come from the graft donor. Sample: PBMCs, mostly from graft donor cells, taken 360 days after TCRalphabeta/CD19-depleted stem cell transplant. The chain joins TRBV5-1 to TRBJ1-1; no clear D. The CDR3 DNA reads TGCGCCAGCAGCTTGGTCGTCGGTACGAACACTGAAGCTTTCTTT. This gives the protein CASSLVVGTNTEAFF.